These 4 T cell receptor beta chains were sequenced from one sample in a study of T cell changes during pregnancy in multiple sclerosis. The assay was immunoSEQ multiplex PCR, and TCRdb's table has in-frame clones only and misses some. The sample contains around 57,000 clones, about nine tenths of which appear only once. The sequenced sample was peripheral blood, obtained in the third trimester of pregnancy. The source is a female donor in good health, enrolled as a control in a pregnancy study.

This clone was observed a few times. This chain uses TRBV2 with TRBJ1-1; D call uncertain. In germline, CDR1 is SNHLY, CDR2 FYNNEI. With 3 bases removed from V and 10 bases from J, the gap between germline ends came to 18 bases. This CDR3 is 14 amino acids long. The CDR3 bases are TGTGCCAGCAGTGAGGGAGCGCCGAGGAGGCCAGCTTTCTTT. Amino acids: CASSEGAPRRPAFF.

The chain carries TRBV29-1 and TRBJ1-4; 8 positions agree with TRBD1. Per the germline V gene, CDR1 is SQVTM and CDR2 is ANQGSEA. The J segment lost 8 bases and the V segment lost 7 bases, leaving 9 bases of the junction unmatched. The CDR3 is made up of 13 amino acids. The CDR3 nucleotides are TGCAGCGCTTTGACAGGGGCGAGGGAAAAACTGTTTTTT. It codes for CSALTGAREKLFF.

V gene TRBV5-4 combines with J gene TRBJ2-7, with 11 bases fitting TRBD1. Germline V CDR1 and CDR2: SGHNT, YYREEE (reference sequence). V dropped 0 bases and J dropped 2; count of bases not matched to a gene: 1. This CDR3 comprises 15 residues. The CDR3 bases are TGTGCCAGCAGCTTGGGGACAGGGGGCCCCTACGAGCAGTACTTC. Translated: CASSLGTGGPYEQYF.

Note on this clone: No DNA is shown, since the ends of the CDR3 on it are uncertain; the CDR3 is the one TCRdb lists. This chain joins TRBV14 and TRBJ2-7; the table gives TRBD2 as D, unverified against the DNA. The CDR3 totals 15 residues, both ends included. Germline V gene data show CDR1 as SGHDN and CDR2 as FVKESK. CDR3 sequence reads: CASSVGYGSSYEQCF.